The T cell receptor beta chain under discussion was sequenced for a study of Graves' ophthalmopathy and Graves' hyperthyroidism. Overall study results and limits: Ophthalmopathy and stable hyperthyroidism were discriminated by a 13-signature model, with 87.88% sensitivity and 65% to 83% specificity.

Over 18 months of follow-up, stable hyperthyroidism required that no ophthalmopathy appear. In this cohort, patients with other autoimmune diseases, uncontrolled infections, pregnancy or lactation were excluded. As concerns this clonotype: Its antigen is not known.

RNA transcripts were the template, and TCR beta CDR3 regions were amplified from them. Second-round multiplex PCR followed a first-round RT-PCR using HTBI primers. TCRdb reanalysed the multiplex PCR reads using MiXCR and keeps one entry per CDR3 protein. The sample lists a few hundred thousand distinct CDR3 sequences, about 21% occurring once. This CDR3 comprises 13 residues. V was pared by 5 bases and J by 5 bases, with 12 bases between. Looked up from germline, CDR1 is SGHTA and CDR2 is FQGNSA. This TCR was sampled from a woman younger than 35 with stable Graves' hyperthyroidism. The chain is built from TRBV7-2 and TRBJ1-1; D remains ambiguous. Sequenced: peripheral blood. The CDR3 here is CASSIVVATEAFF. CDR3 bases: TGTGCCAGCAGCATTGTAGTTGCTACTGAAGCTTTCTTT.